This T cell receptor (beta chain) came from a study of control samples from healthy donors and cancer patients. V dropped 0 bases and J dropped 4 bases, with 13 bases sitting between them. This CDR3 has 15 amino acids. CDR1 MNHNS and CDR2 SASEGT come from the germline V gene. TCRdb's copy holds only in-frame clones and misses some; the assay was immunoSEQ multiplex PCR. This sample has roughly 92,000 clones, with roughly nine tenths found just once. This sequence was found in a woman in her sixties or seventies in good health. The V call is TRBV6-1, the J call TRBJ2-7, with D tentatively TRBD1 (6 bases). The sample consisted of blood. The CDR3 is CASSEAIQGWYEQYF. DNA of the CDR3: TGTGCCAGCAGTGAAGCGATACAGGGATGGTACGAGCAGTACTTC.